This T cell receptor beta chain was identified in a study of breast tumors, draining lymph nodes, adjacent tissues. General study points: Data only fit, rather than demonstrated, lymph node origin of most tumor T cells. Tumor repertoires ranked between lymph nodes and nontumor tissue in diversity, with V and J gene preferences.

About this clonotype itself: The target antigen is unknown.

J lost 3 bases, V lost 10 bases, and 22 bases had no gene match. CDR3 length equals 19 residues. CDR1 is LGHNA and CDR2 is YSLEER in the germline V gene. Samples came from axillary lymph nodes draining the breast cancer. From the multiplex PCR reads, TCRdb called clonotypes with MiXCR, one entry per CDR3 protein. Counted here are around 300,000 distinct CDR3 sequences, over 30% occurring once; the ten biggest clones make up 1.1%. This sequence was found in a female donor with breast cancer. Some clones in this sample may be carry-over from other donors' samples. V gene TRBV4-3 combines with J gene TRBJ2-7; 12 bases are shared with TRBD2. The sequenced sample was axillary lymph node tissue. The CDR3 loop is CAMGGGQRTSGKDLYEQYF. CDR3 nucleotide sequence: TGCGCCATGGGGGGAGGACAGAGGACTAGCGGGAAAGATCTCTACGAGCAGTACTTC.